This TCR beta chain emerged from a study of blood T cells in healthy people across ages. A sample-barcoded 5' primer and a J-beta primer mix were used in a second PCR of roughly 6 to 11 cycles. Tags on each cDNA molecule came from a template-switch adaptor with 12 random nucleotides. Sequencing yielded, for each sample, at least 2.5 million paired-end reads carrying CDR3. TCRdb re-analysed the 5' RACE reads in MiXCR, keeping a single row per CDR3 protein. This sample has about 560,000 distinct CDR3 sequences; about 28% occur once, and the top ten carry over 3.5%. CDR3 size: 13 residues. The germline gives CDR1 SGDLS, CDR2 YYNGEE. The same sample was also used in a study of T cells of mothers and their children. Per that paper: Every mother produced more than 9.5 million TCR beta CDR3 reads, whereas every child provided about 3 million.

The sample consisted of blood. The sequence was obtained from a boy aged 2 to 10 in good health. This sequence joins TRBV9 and TRBJ2-5, with 7 bases matching TRBD1. The DNA matches TRBJ2-1 better at its end, which makes the J call doubtful. The CDR3 DNA sequence: TGTGCCAGCACCGGGACAGTAAGTAATGAGCAGTTCTTC. It specifies CASTGTVSNEQFF.